Shown below are 32 T cell receptor beta chains from a single sample sequenced in a study of T cell repertoires in cytomegalovirus infection. MiXCR, run by TCRdb on the reads, gives a single entry per CDR3 protein. The sample holds around 430,000 distinct CDR3 sequences, about two fifths seen once. No cognate antigen is known for these TCRs. The sequenced sample was cultured PBMCs, obtained from culture after CMV antigen stimulation. These receptors came from a human donor in good health (CMV status not recorded). Some clones in this sample may be carry-over from other donors' samples.

This clonotype was seen more than once but under ten times. The rearrangement links TRBV6-5 to TRBJ2-5, with no clear D. This CDR3 comprises 12 residues. The V end lost 7 bases, the J end lost 2 bases, and 8 bases lay between the germline ends. CDR1 and CDR2 from the germline V gene are MNHEY and SVGAGI. In DNA, the CDR3 is TGTGCCAGCACGGCCATTCAAGAGACCCAGTACTTC. Translation: CASTAIQETQYF.

CDR3 protein: CASSQRTGQRDEQFF. The CDR3 DNA sequence: TGCGCCAGCAGCCAACGGACAGGGCAGCGGGATGAGCAGTTCTTC. This chain joins TRBV4-1 and TRBJ2-1; 8 positions match TRBD1. Germline CDR1 and CDR2: MGHRA and YSYEKL. The CDR3 sequence is 15 residues long. V trimming: 2 bases; J trimming: 8 bases; junction bases outside the gene matches: 8.

The chain links TRBV20-1 to TRBJ2-7; 13 bases align to TRBD2. Unmatched junction bases numbered 14, after V lost 3 bases and J lost 3 bases. Germline V gene lookup returns CDR1 DFQATT and CDR2 SNEGSKA (reference sequence). This CDR3 spans 18 amino acids. As DNA, the CDR3 is TGCAGTGCTAGGCCCCGGGCCCCCTGGACTAGCGGGAGCTACGAGCAGTACTTC. Its protein is CSARPRAPWTSGSYEQYF.

V and J are TRBV12-5 and TRBJ2-2; 8 bases fit TRBD1. Germline lookup yields CDR1 LGHNT and CDR2 FRNRAP. After removal of 5 bases from V and 5 bases from J, the junction contained 4 bases not matched to a gene. The CDR3 length is 14 residues. The CDR3 DNA reads TGTGCTAGTGGTGGGACAGGTTGGACCGGGGAGCTGTTTTTT. This gives the protein CASGGTGWTGELFF. The full variable domain, its missing parts supplied by reference TRBV12-5 and TRBJ2-2, is DARVTQTPRHKVTEMGQEVTMRCQPILGHNTVFWYRQTMMQGLELLAYFRNRAPLDDSGMPKDRFSAEMPDATLATLKIQPSEPRDSAVYFCASGGTGWTGELFFGEGSRLTVL.

Written as DNA, the CDR3 is TGTGCCAGCAGTTTATCGCTAGGGATGACTGAAGCTTTCTTT. This codes for CASSLSLGMTEAFF. This sequence joins TRBV27 and TRBJ1-1; no clear D. CDR3 size: 14 residues. Germline lookup yields CDR1 MNHEY and CDR2 SMNVEV (reference sequence). With 0 bases removed from V and 5 bases from J, the gap between germline ends came to 10 bases.

This clonotype was observed a handful of times. The rearrangement links TRBV7-2 to TRBJ1-1; the D gene is possibly TRBD1 (5 bases). Germline V lookup: CDR1 SGHTA, CDR2 FQGNSA. The CDR3 consists of 13 residues. V was pared by 5 bases and J by 4 bases, with 11 bases between. The CDR3 nucleotides are TGTGCCAGCAGCCCCAGGGTTGTCACTGAAGCTTTCTTT. Protein product: CASSPRVVTEAFF.

This clonotype was recorded a few times. The rearrangement links TRBV4-3 to TRBJ2-5; tentatively, D is TRBD2 (5 bases). Germline V gene sequence: CDR1 LGHNA, CDR2 YSLEER. The CDR3 length is 15 residues. Trimming took off 0 bases at V and 5 bases at J, with 13 bases between the two ends. CDR3 nucleotide sequence: TGCGCCAGCAGCCAAGAGCCGGGATACTGGGAGACCCAGTACTTC. It yields the protein CASSQEPGYWETQYF.

The V and J genes are TRBV20-1 and TRBJ2-3; 7 positions match TRBD2. The length of the CDR3 is 13 residues. Trimming at V came to 1 base and at J to 3 bases, leaving 1 base not matched to a gene. Germline V gene lookup returns CDR1 DFQATT and CDR2 SNEGSKA (reference sequence). CDR3 protein: CSARGLATDTQYF. The CDR3 DNA sequence: TGCAGTGCTAGAGGACTAGCAACAGATACGCAGTATTTT.

This clonotype has just a few counts. The V call is TRBV7-2, the J call TRBJ2-1, with D perhaps matching TRBD2 (6 bases). Trimming stripped 6 bases from V and 6 bases from J, with 21 bases between. The CDR3 spans 16 residues. Germline V gene lookup returns CDR1 SGHTA and CDR2 FQGNSA. CDR3 bases: TGTGCCAGCAGAATTGGCGGGAACCCTTGGGCCAATGAGCAGTTCTTC. It specifies CASRIGGNPWANEQFF. The full variable domain, in which reference TRBV7-2 and TRBJ2-1 provide the parts outside the CDR3, is GAGVSQSPSNKVTEKGKDVELRCDPISGHTALYWYRQSLGQGLEFLIYFQGNSAPDKSGLPSDRFSAERTGGSVSTLTIQRTQQEDSAVYLCASRIGGNPWANEQFFGPGTRLTVL.

This clonotype was observed once. This chain joins TRBV12-3 or TRBV12-4 and TRBJ2-1; 8 nucleotides align to TRBD2. V lost 6 bases to trimming and J lost 5 bases; unmatched junction nucleotides: 9. The CDR3 length is 15 residues. The CDR3 spells CASSRDSGTNNEQFF. CDR3 in DNA: TGTGCCAGCAGCCGCGATAGCGGGACAAACAATGAGCAGTTCTTC.

The chain carries TRBV5-1 and TRBJ2-7, with TRBD2 matching over 12 bases. CDR1 is SGHRS and CDR2 is YFSETQ in the germline V gene. CDR3 size: 17 residues. V was pared by 0 bases and J by 5 bases, with 9 bases of the junction left unmatched. The CDR3 loop reads CASSLDHTSGRSNEQYF. The CDR3 DNA sequence: TGCGCCAGCAGCTTGGACCATACTAGCGGGAGGAGCAACGAGCAGTACTTC.

The chain couples TRBV19 to TRBJ2-1; 11 bases line up with TRBD2. V was pared by 4 bases and J by 9 bases, with 2 bases of the junction left unmatched. The CDR3 has 13 residues. Germline V CDR1 and CDR2: LNHDA, SQIVND (reference sequence). Written as DNA, the CDR3 is TGTGCCAGTAGTAATAGCGGGAGGGTTGAGCAGTTCTTC. This translates into CASSNSGRVEQFF. Supplemented by reference TRBV19 and TRBJ2-1, the full variable domain reads DGGITQSPKYLFRKEGQNVTLSCEQNLNHDAMYWYRQDPGQGLRLIYYSQIVNDFQKGDIAEGYSVSREKKESFPLTVTSAQKNPTAFYLCASSNSGRVEQFFGPGTRLTVL.

This chain links TRBV19 with TRBJ2-1, with 10 bases that match TRBD2. This CDR3 is 16 amino acids long. V gave up 3 bases and J gave up 7 bases; unmatched junction bases: 9. Germline loops: CDR1 LNHDA, CDR2 SQIVND (reference sequence). The CDR3 sequence is CASSIMASGSLNEQFF. CDR3 in DNA: TGTGCCAGTAGTATTATGGCTAGCGGGAGTTTAAATGAGCAGTTCTTC.

In its sample, this clonotype was seen a few times. V is TRBV6-6 and J is TRBJ2-5; possible D gene TRBD2, 6 bases. This CDR3 has 13 residues. The germline CDR1 and CDR2 sequences are MNHNY and SVGAGI (reference sequence). V lost 8 bases and J lost 1, with 11 bases in between. The CDR3 coding sequence is TGTGCCAGCTCGGAGACTAGCCAAGAGACCCAGTACTTC. Protein: CASSETSQETQYF.

The gene calls are TRBV7-2 and TRBJ2-3, with a possible D match to TRBD1 (6 bases). The CDR3 has 17 amino acids. V was clipped by 1 base and J by 2 bases, with 16 bases between them. Germline V lookup: CDR1 SGHTA, CDR2 FQGNSA. The CDR3 loop reads CASSLGVGQRATDTQYF. CDR3 DNA: TGTGCCAGCAGCTTAGGGGTAGGACAGAGAGCCACAGATACGCAGTATTTT.

The sample holds many counts of this clonotype. V and J are TRBV7-2 and TRBJ2-3; 10 bases agree with TRBD2. The CDR3 spans 17 residues. V dropped 3 bases and J dropped 3; count of bases not matched to a gene: 9. The germline gives CDR1 SGHTA, CDR2 FQGNSA. CDR3 sequence (DNA): TGTGCCAGCAGCTTGGGGACTAGCGAGCCACCGACAGATACGCAGTATTTT. It yields the protein CASSLGTSEPPTDTQYF.

The rearrangement links TRBV7-9 to TRBJ2-1; TRBD2 matches 7 bases. In germline, CDR1 is SEHNR, CDR2 FQNEAQ (reference sequence). J lost 5 bases, V lost 4 bases, and 11 bases had no gene match. CDR3 length equals 16 residues. The chain's CDR3 is CASSSQRGVRHNEQFF. CDR3 DNA sequence: TGTGCCAGCAGCTCCCAGCGGGGCGTTCGTCACAATGAGCAGTTCTTC.

CDR3 DNA sequence: TGCAGTGCTATTACTGGCTCCTACGAGCAGTACTTC. Amino acid sequence: CSAITGSYEQYF. This sequence joins TRBV20-1 and TRBJ2-7; D gene ambiguous. Germline V lookup: CDR1 DFQATT, CDR2 SNEGSKA (reference sequence). This CDR3 contains 12 residues. The V and J ends lost 4 bases and 0 bases respectively, with 7 bases between them.

The chain couples TRBV7-9 to TRBJ1-5; tentatively, D is TRBD1 (5 bases). Germline CDR1 and CDR2: SEHNR and FQNEAQ (reference sequence). Trimming took 5 bases from V and 4 from J, leaving 12 bases between them. The CDR3 length is 14 residues. As DNA, the CDR3 is TGTGCCAGCAGCCTCAAGGGGCGTAATCAGCCCCAGCATTTT. This encodes CASSLKGRNQPQHF. The full variable domain, in which reference TRBV7-9 and TRBJ1-5 provide the parts outside the CDR3, is DTGVSQNPRHKITKRGQNVTFRCDPISEHNRLYWYRQTLGQGPEFLTYFQNEAQLEKSRLLSDRFSAERPKGSFSTLEIQRTEQGDSAMYLCASSLKGRNQPQHFGDGTRLSIL.

This chain joins TRBV5-6 and TRBJ2-3; possibly TRBD2 for D (6 bases). Deletions cut 4 bases from V and 13 bases from J, with 28 bases between. This CDR3 comprises 16 residues. Germline-derived CDR1 and CDR2 are SGHDT and YYEEEE. The CDR3 region is CASSTGRERRRREEYF. In DNA, the CDR3 is TGTGCCAGCAGCACCGGACGGGAGAGGAGGAGGAGGGAGGAGTATTTT.

CDR3: CASSLREGGIIYEQYF. Here the CDR3 DNA reads TGTGCCAGCAGCTTGAGGGAAGGCGGGATAATTTACGAGCAGTACTTC. The rearrangement links TRBV5-6 to TRBJ2-7, with D maybe TRBD2 (6 bases). Trimming stripped 1 base from V and 4 bases from J, with 18 bases between. Germline CDR1 SGHDT, CDR2 YYEEEE. The CDR3 totals 16 residues.

This clonotype has only one observation. The V call is TRBV4-2, the J call TRBJ2-7; D assignment may be TRBD1 or TRBD2 (5 bases each). The CDR3 length is 16 residues. Germline V gene lookup returns CDR1 LGHNA and CDR2 YNFKEQ. Trimming pared 0 bases from V and 4 bases from J, leaving 16 bases between. The CDR3 DNA reads as TGTGCCAGCAGCCAAGATCTGGGGACCGTGACTTACGAGCAGTACTTC. Translated, it gives CASSQDLGTVTYEQYF.

The rearrangement joins TRBV19 to TRBJ2-1; TRBD1 is a possible D gene (6 bases). The germline V gene encodes CDR1 LNHDA and CDR2 SQIVND (reference sequence). The CDR3 is 15 residues long. With 5 bases removed from V and 1 base from J, the gap between germline ends came to 12 bases. This CDR3 reads CASSQYRVSYNEQFF. The CDR3 nucleotides read TGTGCCAGTAGTCAATACAGGGTTTCCTACAATGAGCAGTTCTTC.

The genes are TRBV7-6 and TRBJ1-1; D not certain. The CDR3 is made up of 12 amino acids. Deletions cut 4 bases from V and 6 bases from J, with 9 bases between. The germline gives CDR1 SGHVS, CDR2 FNYEAQ. The CDR3 DNA follows: TGTGCCAGCAGCTGGGGTTTAGCTGAAGCTTTCTTT. Amino acids: CASSWGLAEAFF.

This clonotype turned up a few times. Sequence at one end of the junction differs from germline and may be a read error. The gene calls are TRBV6-2 or TRBV6-3 and TRBJ2-1; a possible D gene is TRBD1 (5 bases). There are 15 residues in the CDR3. CDR1 is MNHEY and CDR2 is SVGEGT in the germline V gene. The CDR3 here is CASSYGQGWFMEQFF. CDR3 bases: TGTGCCAGCAGTTACGGCCAGGGTTGGTTCATGGAGCAGTTCTTT.

This clonotype occurred once. The J gene is TRBJ2-5, the V gene TRBV15; 8 bases align to TRBD2. Germline V gene sequence: CDR1 LNHNV, CDR2 YYDKDF (reference sequence). V shed 6 bases and J 4 bases; nucleotides not matched to a gene: 7. The CDR3 sequence is 14 residues long. The CDR3 DNA follows: TGTGCCACCAGGGGCACCGCGGGGGGAGAGACCCAGTACTTC. Protein sequence: CATRGTAGGETQYF.

There are a few counts of this clonotype. The chain employs TRBV6-1 and TRBJ2-1; D remains ambiguous. The V and J ends lost 3 bases and 9 bases respectively, with 12 bases between them. This CDR3 comprises 13 residues. Germline V gene lookup returns CDR1 MNHNS and CDR2 SASEGT. The DNA for the CDR3 is TGTGCCAGCAGTGACCCGTACTCCGGTGAGCAGTTCTTC. Encoded protein: CASSDPYSGEQFF.

This clonotype was seen a handful of times. This rearrangement joins TRBV7-2 to TRBJ1-5, with D perhaps matching TRBD1 (5 bases). The length of the CDR3 is 15 residues. Germline V gene lookup returns CDR1 SGHTA and CDR2 FQGNSA. V lost 5 bases, J lost 2 bases, and 13 bases lay in between. CDR3 loop: CASSPGPGRNQPQHF. In DNA form, the CDR3 reads TGTGCCAGCAGCCCCGGCCCAGGGCGCAATCAGCCCCAGCATTTT.

This clonotype was counted only a few times. The rearrangement joins TRBV7-2 to TRBJ1-1, with no clear D. The CDR3 sequence is 11 residues long. Looked up from germline, CDR1 is SGHTA and CDR2 is FQGNSA. Trimming took 8 bases from V and 5 from J, leaving 9 bases between them. The CDR3: CASGWGTEAFF. The CDR3, as DNA: TGTGCCAGCGGGTGGGGAACTGAAGCTTTCTTT.

The rearrangement uses TRBV4-3 and TRBJ1-2; TRBD1 matches at 8 bases. CDR1 and CDR2 (germline): LGHNA, YSLEER. Losses at the gene ends were 1 base for V and 5 bases for J; bases not matched to a gene: 12. The CDR3 covers 17 residues. CDR3 protein: CASSQGLQTGDRYGYTF. CDR3 DNA sequence: TGCGCCAGCAGCCAAGGCTTGCAGACAGGGGACCGTTATGGCTACACCTTC.

CDR3 nucleotide sequence: TGTGCCAGCAGGGGACAGGGGATTGAGACCCAGTACTTC. Its protein product is CASRGQGIETQYF. V is TRBV6-1 and J is TRBJ2-5; 10 bases align to TRBD1. The CDR3 consists of 13 residues. Germline CDR1 reads MNHNS; CDR2 reads SASEGT. V gave up 6 bases and J gave up 5 bases; unmatched junction bases: 3.

This clonotype was picked up a small number of times. J is TRBJ2-3 and V is TRBV4-1; tentatively, D is TRBD1 (6 bases). The CDR3 is made up of 16 amino acids. The V end lost 0 bases, the J end lost 1 base, and 11 bases lay between the germline ends. The germline V gene encodes CDR1 MGHRA and CDR2 YSYEKL. CDR3 coding DNA: TGCGCCAGCAGCCAAGACCCAGGGGTCGGCACAGATACGCAGTATTTT. It encodes CASSQDPGVGTDTQYF.